This is a list of T cell receptor beta chains from one sample in a study of T cell responses to AZD1222 COVID-19 vaccine. Repertoires were generated with immunoSEQ multiplex PCR, while TCRdb's copy carries only in-frame clones and drops some. The sample shows roughly 21,000 clones, 82% of them seen only once. The sample in question was peripheral blood, obtained on day 0 of AZD1222 vaccination. The receptors were gathered from an adult in good health. CDR3s include the opening cysteine and the closing phenylalanine or tryptophan. The D gene is left open where the match is weak. Part of the rows lack a size; the others show once, few, many or a class for expanded clones.

CASSGGRTEAFF | TGTGCCAGCAGCGGGGGGAGGACTGAAGCTTTCTTT | TRBV9 | - | medium-sized | TRBJ1-1
CASSSGTGGLEAFF | TGCGCCAGCAGCAGCGGGACAGGGGGGCTGGAAGCTTTCTTT | TRBV5-1 | TRBD1 | once | TRBJ1-1
CASSLREPYNSPLHF | TGTGCCAGCAGCTTACGGGAGCCCTATAATTCACCCCTCCACTTT | TRBV13 | - | few | TRBJ1-6
CASSTYYEQYF | TGTGCCAGCAGCACCTATTACGAGCAGTACTTC | TRBV5-6 | - | - | TRBJ2-7
CASRGGDGARTQYF | TGCGCCAGCCGTGGGGGGGACGGGGCTAGGACCCAGTACTTC | TRBV4-3 | TRBD2 | - | TRBJ2-5
CASSTADRVTEKLFF | TGTGCCAGCAGTACCGCGGACAGGGTTACTGAAAAACTGTTTTTT | TRBV6-5 | TRBD1 | - | TRBJ1-4
CASRPTGPEEKLFF | TGTGCCAGCAGGCCGACAGGGCCAGAGGAAAAACTGTTTTTT | TRBV2 | TRBD1 | - | TRBJ1-4
CASSLARRQNGYTF | TGTGCCAGCAGCTTAGCACGTAGACAGAATGGCTACACCTTC | TRBV7-2 | - | - | TRBJ1-2
CASSADRGPYEQYF | TGTGCCAGCAGCGCTGACCGGGGCCCCTACGAGCAGTACTTC | TRBV5-5 | - | - | TRBJ2-7
CASSYSGDRGRGVYF | TGTGCCAGCAGTTACTCGGGGGACAGGGGGCGAGGTGTCTACTTC | TRBV6-5 | TRBD1 | - | TRBJ2-7
CATQFLGTAYLPLYF | TGTGCCACCCAGTTTTTGGGGACAGCCTATTTACCCCTCTACTTT | TRBV28 | TRBD1 | - | TRBJ1-6
CASSKTENTEAFF | TGTGCCAGCAGCAAGACGGAGAACACTGAAGCTTTCTTT | TRBV7-8 | - | - | TRBJ1-1
CAIRRTDGLGPLHF | TGTGCCATCAGAAGGACGGACGGACTGGGACCCCTCCACTTT | TRBV10-3 | - | few | TRBJ1-6
CASSGTALNEQFF | TGTGCCAGCTCCGGGACAGCCTTGAATGAGCAGTTCTTC | TRBV28 | TRBD1 | few | TRBJ2-1
CASSSGRYAGELFF | TGTGCCAGTAGTAGCGGGAGGTACGCCGGGGAGCTGTTTTTT | TRBV19 | TRBD2 | - | TRBJ2-2
CASRRDSYNEQFF | TGTGCCAGCAGGCGGGACTCCTACAATGAGCAGTTCTTC | TRBV21-1 | - | - | TRBJ2-1
CASSSGLAASTDTQYF | TGCGCCAGCAGCAGCGGACTAGCAGCTAGCACAGATACGCAGTATTTT | TRBV5-1 | TRBD2 | - | TRBJ2-3
CASSRTGGLQETQYF | TGTGCCAGCAGTCGGACAGGGGGGCTTCAAGAGACCCAGTACTTC | TRBV6-5 | TRBD1 | - | TRBJ2-5
CSASLGTLGTQYF | TGCAGTGCTAGTCTAGGAACGTTGGGGACCCAGTACTTC | TRBV20-1 | - | - | TRBJ2-5
CASSQDHFGGAGPNTEAFF | TGTGCCAGCAGCCAAGATCATTTTGGCGGGGCAGGGCCGAACACTGAAGCTTTCTTT | TRBV3-1/TRBV3-2 | - | - | TRBJ1-1
CASSPPGQLNSPLHF | TGTGCCAGCAGTCCGCCGGGACAGCTGAATTCACCCCTCCACTTT | TRBV28 | TRBD1 | - | TRBJ1-6
CASSPHGLAGGPELGQFF | TGTGCCAGCAGTCCCCACGGACTAGCGGGAGGGCCAGAGCTGGGGCAGTTCTTC | TRBV6-6 | TRBD2 | - | TRBJ2-1
CASSPSTGNIYEQYF | TGTGCCAGCAGTCCGTCGACAGGGAATATCTACGAGCAGTACTTC | TRBV28 | TRBD1 | - | TRBJ2-7
CASRGASTEAFF | TGTGCCAGCAGGGGCGCGAGCACTGAAGCTTTCTTT | TRBV25-1 | - | - | TRBJ1-1
CASSLDRWNTEAFF | TGTGCCAGCAGCTTAGATAGGTGGAACACTGAAGCTTTCTTT | TRBV11-1 | - | once | TRBJ1-1
CASSIREAEPYGYTF | TGTGCCAGCAGCATCCGGGAGGCCGAACCTTATGGCTACACCTTC | TRBV13 | - | - | TRBJ1-2
CASSRYRDTGELFF | TGCGCCAGCAGTCGGTACAGGGACACCGGGGAGCTGTTTTTT | TRBV4-3 | - | - | TRBJ2-2
CASSLGPGSDTQYF | TGTGCCAGCAGCTTAGGGCCGGGTTCAGATACGCAGTATTTT | TRBV7-8 | - | - | TRBJ2-3